The next 15 T cell receptor beta chains were all read from a single sample in a study of CD8 T cells in ankylosing spondylitis. The study's findings and limits: Within ankylosing spondylitis blood, a TCR beta motif made up of eight highly homologous variants appeared to be characteristic.

Their antigen targets remain unknown. TCRdb independently ran MiXCR on the 5' RACE reads; one entry per CDR3 protein. The data show hundreds of thousands of distinct CDR3 sequences, roughly a quarter seen once. The sample was blood, either unsorted or a sorted T cell fraction (not recorded which). The receptors stem from a male donor with ankylosing spondylitis.

The chain employs TRBV27 and TRBJ1-6, with D maybe TRBD1 (5 bases). Trimming took 2 bases from V and 10 from J, leaving 24 bases between them. Germline CDR1 is MNHEY and CDR2 is SMNVEV (reference sequence). CDR3 length: 18 amino acids. The CDR3 here is CASSLEAGMRLSTSPLHF. In DNA form, the CDR3 reads TGTGCCAGCAGTTTAGAGGCAGGGATGAGACTAAGTACCTCACCCCTCCACTTT.

This clonotype was observed once. The chain has TRBV30 and TRBJ1-1; D not resolved. CDR1 is GTSNPN, CDR2 SVGIG, per germline (reference sequence). The V end was cut by 3 bases, the J end by 5 bases, with 19 bases between. CDR3 length equals 15 residues. CDR3: CAWRPRDTGNTEAFF. The CDR3 DNA sequence: TGTGCCTGGAGGCCACGAGACACTGGGAATACTGAAGCTTTCTTT.

J is TRBJ2-7 and V is TRBV5-1; 10 nucleotides agree with TRBD2. CDR1 SGHRS and CDR2 YFSETQ come from the germline V gene. Unmatched junction bases numbered 6, after V lost 4 bases and J lost 2 bases. This CDR3 spans 15 amino acids. This CDR3 is CASSPLAGAPYEQYF. The CDR3 nucleotides read TGCGCCAGCAGCCCTCTAGCGGGAGCTCCCTACGAGCAGTACTTC.

This clonotype appeared once. This chain joins TRBV7-2 and TRBJ2-7, with 7 bases that match TRBD1. Per the germline V gene, CDR1 is SGHTA and CDR2 is FQGNSA. V lost 0 bases to trimming and J lost 4 bases; unmatched junction nucleotides: 6. This CDR3 is 15 amino acids long. Here the CDR3 DNA reads TGTGCCAGCAGCTTAGCCACAGGGGCGGTATACGAGCAGTACGTC. This translates into CASSLATGAVYEQYV.

CDR3 loop: CASSQTPLGGGTDTQYF. The DNA for the CDR3 is TGTGCCAGCAGCCAAACCCCATTGGGGGGCGGCACAGATACGCAGTATTTT. The chain carries TRBV11-2 and TRBJ2-3; perhaps D is TRBD1 or TRBD2 (6 bases each). The V gene lost 5 bases and the J gene lost 1 base, with 19 bases spanning the gap. This CDR3 contains 17 residues. The germline V gene encodes CDR1 SGHAT and CDR2 FQNNGV. Full variable domain (outside the CDR3, taken from reference TRBV11-2 and TRBJ2-3): EAGVAQSPRYKIIEKRQSVAFWCNPISGHATLYWYQQILGQGPKLLIQFQNNGVVDDSQLPKDRFSAERLKGVDSTLKIQPAKLEDSAVYLCASSQTPLGGGTDTQYFGPGTRLTVL.

This clonotype showed up just a few times. The chain combines TRBV12-3 or TRBV12-4 with TRBJ1-5, with 8 bases matching TRBD1. The CDR3 contains 16 residues. Unmatched junction bases numbered 9, after V lost 6 bases and J lost 2 bases. CDR3: CASSPDRVRGNQPQHF. CDR3 coding DNA: TGTGCCAGCAGCCCGGACAGGGTTAGAGGCAATCAGCCCCAGCATTTT.

This sequence joins TRBV5-1 and TRBJ2-6, with TRBD1 matching 8 bases. V dropped 0 bases and J dropped 0; count of bases not matched to a gene: 5. Germline lookup yields CDR1 SGHRS and CDR2 YFSETQ. The CDR3 totals 18 residues. The CDR3 reads CASSLEGQVLSGANVLTF. The CDR3 nucleotides are TGCGCCAGCAGCTTGGAGGGACAGGTCCTCTCTGGGGCCAACGTCCTGACTTTC.

A few counts support this clonotype. The chain employs TRBV5-6 and TRBJ2-2; 7 bases line up with TRBD2. The CDR3 sequence is 14 residues long. After removal of 4 bases from V and 4 bases from J, the junction contained 4 bases not matched to a gene. The germline CDR1 and CDR2 sequences are SGHDT and YYEEEE. CDR3 in amino acids: CASSGGLFTGELFF. In nucleotides, the CDR3 is TGTGCCAGCAGCGGGGGACTATTCACCGGGGAGCTGTTTTTT.

This clonotype was observed a single time. The genes are TRBV7-8 and TRBJ1-1; D unclear. V was clipped by 1 base and J by 4 bases, with 13 bases between them. Germline V CDR1 and CDR2: SGHVS, FQNEAQ. The CDR3 is 15 amino acids. CDR3 residues: CASSLGGGVGTEAFF. In DNA, the CDR3 is TGTGCCAGCAGCTTAGGAGGCGGGGTGGGCACTGAAGCTTTCTTT. The variable domain in full, with the rest retrieved from reference TRBV7-8 and TRBJ1-1, is GAGVSQSPRYKVAKRGQDVALRCDPISGHVSLFWYQQALGQGPEFLTYFQNEAQLDKSGLPSDRFFAERPEGSVSTLKIQRTQQEDSAVYLCASSLGGGVGTEAFFGQGTRLTVV.

This clonotype was seen a handful of times. The chain combines TRBV10-1 with TRBJ2-1; the match to TRBD2 covers 9 bases. Germline values: CDR1 WNHNN, CDR2 SYGVQD (reference sequence). V shed 3 bases, J shed 8 bases, and the junction held 5 bases outside the gene matches. The CDR3 length is 14 residues. The CDR3 reads CASSDSGRQHEQFF. The CDR3 DNA reads as TGCGCCAGCAGTGACAGCGGGAGGCAGCATGAGCAGTTCTTC.

This clonotype was seen a few times. V is TRBV20-1 and J is TRBJ1-5; 9 bases match TRBD1. CDR3 length equals 17 residues. J gave up 5 bases and V 0 bases, and 11 bases lay outside the gene matches. Germline V gene data show CDR1 as DFQATT and CDR2 as SNEGSKA (reference sequence). In nucleotides, the CDR3 is TGCAGTGCTAGAGAGATTCGGGGACAGGGCGACGATCAGCCCCAGCATTTT. This gives the protein CSAREIRGQGDDQPQHF.

This clonotype has a count of ten or more. The rearrangement joins TRBV5-1 to TRBJ2-1; 10 bases align to TRBD1. The V gene's germline CDR1 is SGHRS and CDR2 YFSETQ. Trimming at V came to 3 bases and at J to 3 bases, leaving 6 bases not matched to a gene. The CDR3 has 16 amino acids. The CDR3 loop is CASSSTTGGFYNEQFF. CDR3 bases: TGCGCCAGCAGCTCGACGACAGGGGGCTTCTACAATGAGCAGTTCTTC.

The chain carries TRBV27 and TRBJ2-7; possibly TRBD2 for D (5 bases). CDR1 and CDR2 (germline): MNHEY, SMNVEV (reference sequence). Trimming removed 6 bases from V and 6 bases from J, with 21 bases in between. The CDR3 extends over 15 amino acids. The CDR3 sequence: CASSPVIGRSSEQYV. The DNA of the CDR3 is TGTGCCAGCAGCCCCGTTATAGGGAGAAGCTCCGAGCAGTACGTC.

The genes are TRBV14 and TRBJ1-1, with D possibly matching TRBD1 (6 bases). Germline assignment: CDR1 SGHDN and CDR2 FVKESK. Trimming left V 7 bases short and J 4 bases short, with 10 bases between. The CDR3 is made up of 12 amino acids. The CDR3, as DNA: TGTGCCAGCAACACAGGGTCCACTGAAGCTTTCTTT. Its protein is CASNTGSTEAFF. Variable domain in full (rest from reference TRBV14 and TRBJ1-1): EAGVTQFPSHSVIEKGQTVTLRCDPISGHDNLYWYRRVMGKEIKFLLHFVKESKQDESGMPNNRFLAERTGGTYSTLKVQPAELEDSGVYFCASNTGSTEAFFGQGTRLTVV.

This rearrangement joins TRBV4-1 to TRBJ2-5, with D perhaps assigned TRBD1 or TRBD2 (6 bases each). Germline V gives CDR1 MGHRA, CDR2 YSYEKL. V was clipped by 4 bases and J by 5 bases, with 17 bases between them. The CDR3 runs to 15 residues. CDR3 sequence reads: CASSPSSGGWETQYF. The CDR3 region has the DNA TGCGCCAGCAGCCCTTCGTCCGGGGGCTGGGAGACCCAGTACTTC.